This T cell receptor (beta chain) originates from a study of blood T cell repertoires in COVID-19. Study context: Both acute and convalescent COVID-19 samples were obtained from the United States, Italy and Spain. The cDNA or gDNA used as material had been derived from T cells, B-cell-depleted T cells, or PBMCs.

CDR1 and CDR2 from the germline V gene are SQVTM and ANQGSEA. V dropped 6 bases and J dropped 8; count of bases not matched to a gene: 1. The length of the CDR3 is 11 residues. As originally analysed: Researchers report that nucleated cell counts were estimated from reference gene primer amplification. Measured with immunoSEQ multiplex PCR; TCRdb has only the in-frame clones, and not every one. That table supplies the V and J calls and clone size; D and trimming were determined from the DNA. The sample lists some 220,000 clones, just under 85% occurring once. The chain is built from TRBV29-1 and TRBJ2-1; 10 positions agree with TRBD1. This receptor was obtained from a woman aged 55-75 years with active or convalescent COVID-19. Sequencing was done on a sample of peripheral blood. The CDR3 protein is CSVDRGHEQFF. The CDR3 coding sequence is TGCAGCGTCGACAGGGGGCATGAGCAGTTCTTC.